This TCR beta chain was profiled in a study of beta chain features in type 1 diabetes. Study background: Across all samples, roughly 100,000,000 sorted cells were examined. Study findings and constraints: VDJ junctions from patients with type 1 diabetes contained fewer insertions and more deletions. Type 1 diabetes patients showed a moderate but significant shortening of TCRB CDR3s in all four CD4+ subsets. A closer apparent resemblance between naive, central memory and Treg TCRB repertoires was seen in patients than in healthy donors.

As to this clone: Antigen: not known.

All of the isolated RNA was reverse transcribed, so expressed TCRB transcripts were sequenced. TCRdb's copy holds only in-frame clones and misses some; the assay was immunoSEQ multiplex PCR. The table lists some 63,000 clones, almost 50% of them singletons. The J segment lost 5 bases and the V segment lost 9 bases, leaving 12 bases of the junction unmatched. CDR3 size: 14 residues. Germline V gene sequence: CDR1 LNHDA, CDR2 SQIVND (reference sequence). The chain has TRBV19 and TRBJ1-1; 7 positions agree with TRBD1. Material: central memory CD4+ T cells from blood. The sequence came from a young man with type 1 diabetes. Written as DNA, the CDR3 is TGTGCCAGCAATACAGGGGAATTGAGGACTGAAGCTTTCTTT. Amino acid sequence: CASNTGELRTEAFF.